The 21 T cell receptor beta chains below come from one sample, sequenced in a study of early stage breast cancer tumors. Sequencing was performed with immunoSEQ multiplex PCR; in TCRdb, only in-frame clones are kept and a portion is missing. The sample lists about 50,000 clones, roughly four fifths occurring once. The sample was blood. The receptors here all came from a person in their fifties or sixties with breast cancer.

V and J are TRBV6-1 and TRBJ1-5; no firm D call. This CDR3 comprises 13 residues. Germline lookup yields CDR1 MNHNS and CDR2 SASEGT. V lost 4 bases and J 4 bases, leaving 8 bases between the germline ends. CDR3 sequence: CASSVGHNQPQHF. CDR3 DNA: TGTGCCAGCAGTGTAGGTCATAATCAGCCCCAGCATTTT.

This clone was recorded only once. The chain has TRBV6-1 and TRBJ1-5, with D unclear. CDR1 and CDR2 (germline): MNHNS, SASEGT. This CDR3 is 14 amino acids long. Trimming took off 8 bases at V and 4 bases at J, with 15 bases between the two ends. In DNA, the CDR3 is TGTGCCAGCTCAAACCCGCAAGGGAATCAGCCCCAGCATTTT. Encoded protein: CASSNPQGNQPQHF.

The chain recombines TRBV7-2 with TRBJ2-1; tentative D call: TRBD2 (5 bases). CDR3 length: 16 amino acids. Germline V gives CDR1 SGHTA, CDR2 FQGNSA. V was pared by 5 bases and J by 5 bases, with 19 bases between. DNA for the CDR3: TGTGCCAGCAGCCGGGTTGGTGAGCGGAGCCACAATGAGCAGTTCTTC. Its protein is CASSRVGERSHNEQFF.

The J gene is TRBJ2-1, the V gene TRBV7-9, with no clear D. This CDR3 contains 14 residues. Germline lookup yields CDR1 SEHNR and CDR2 FQNEAQ (reference sequence). Trimming took 3 bases from V and 1 from J, leaving 7 bases between them. CDR3 sequence reads: CASSFQASYNEQFF. Written as DNA, the CDR3 is TGTGCCAGCAGCTTTCAGGCGTCCTACAATGAGCAGTTCTTC.

J is TRBJ2-7 and V is TRBV7-8; TRBD2 is a possible D gene (6 bases). Per the germline V gene, CDR1 is SGHVS and CDR2 is FQNEAQ. Trimming shortened V by 4 bases and J by 2 bases, and 18 bases separated the two germline ends. The CDR3 covers 16 residues. CDR3 nucleotide sequence: TGTGCCAGCAGCTCTAGGGGAAGGACGGGAGCCTACGAGCAGTACTTC. Protein: CASSSRGRTGAYEQYF.

The chain links TRBV6-5 to TRBJ1-2; 11 bases are shared with TRBD1. The V gene end was trimmed by 2 bases and the J gene end by 4 bases; junction bases not matched to a gene: 3. Per the germline V gene, CDR1 is MNHEY and CDR2 is SVGAGI. There are 15 residues in the CDR3. In nucleotides, the CDR3 is TGTGCCAGCAGTTACGACGGGACAGGGGGCTATGGCTACACCTTC. Translated, it gives CASSYDGTGGYGYTF.

The V call is TRBV5-8, the J call TRBJ2-5; D is possibly TRBD1 (6 bases). Germline lookup yields CDR1 SGHTS and CDR2 YDEGEE. This CDR3 is built from 13 residues. Deletions cut 1 base from V and 4 bases from J, with 8 bases between. CDR3 sequence reads: CASSLIRGETQYF. The CDR3 coding sequence is TGTGCCAGCAGCTTGATCAGGGGAGAGACCCAGTACTTC.

This chain joins TRBV7-9 and TRBJ2-2, with 7 bases matching TRBD1. The CDR3 runs 13 residues. CDR1 and CDR2 (germline): SEHNR, FQNEAQ (reference sequence). V shed 6 bases, J shed 5 bases, and the junction held 3 bases outside the gene matches. The CDR3 DNA is TGTGCCAGCAGATTACAGGGGACCGGGGAGCTGTTTTTT. It yields the protein CASRLQGTGELFF.

This clone was observed a handful of times. The rearrangement joins TRBV19 to TRBJ2-2; D is unresolved. Trimming removed 9 bases from V and 3 bases from J, with 8 bases in between. Germline V CDR1 and CDR2: LNHDA, SQIVND (reference sequence). The CDR3 sequence is 12 residues long. CDR3 DNA: TGTGCCAGCAGACCGGACACCGGGGAGCTGTTTTTT. As protein: CASRPDTGELFF.

This rearrangement joins TRBV4-3 to TRBJ1-3; D is undetermined. The germline V gene has CDR1 LGHNA and CDR2 YSLEER. Trimming took 0 bases from V and 5 from J, leaving 14 bases between them. CDR3 length: 16 residues. CDR3: CASSQENPTLRNTIYF. Written as DNA, the CDR3 is TGCGCCAGCAGCCAAGAGAACCCCACGCTAAGAAACACCATATATTTT.

CDR3 nucleotides: TGTGCCTGGAGGGGGATCCTACAGTTTCAGTACTTC. Translated, it gives CAWRGILQFQYF. The chain carries TRBV30 and TRBJ2-7; D is unclear. The length of the CDR3 is 12 residues. V lost 3 bases, J lost 10 bases, and 16 bases lay in between. The germline V gene has CDR1 GTSNPN and CDR2 SVGIG (reference sequence).

V and J are TRBV29-1 and TRBJ2-7; D unresolved. Germline V CDR1 and CDR2: SQVTM, ANQGSEA. The CDR3 spans 11 residues. V gave up 1 base and J gave up 2 bases, with 3 bases separating them. CDR3 protein: CSVEGAYEQYF. DNA for the CDR3: TGCAGCGTTGAAGGGGCCTACGAGCAGTACTTC.

This clone was seen a handful of times. This chain connects TRBV5-4 to TRBJ1-6; D might be TRBD1 (5 bases). Germline V gives CDR1 SGHNT, CDR2 YYREEE (reference sequence). This CDR3 spans 14 amino acids. Trimming pared 2 bases from V and 9 bases from J, leaving 12 bases between. CDR3 nucleotides: TGTGCCAGCAGCTTAGGGGCTAGGGTTTCACCCCTCCACTTT. This codes for CASSLGARVSPLHF.

The chain is built from TRBV7-9 and TRBJ2-5; perhaps TRBD1 as D (5 bases). The better agreement between TRBJ2-7 and the DNA end casts doubt on the J call. Germline V gene lookup returns CDR1 SEHNR and CDR2 FQNEAQ (reference sequence). The CDR3 covers 14 residues. CDR3 coding DNA: TGTGCCAGCAGCTCAACAGGAGCCAGCAACGAGCAGTACTTC. This encodes CASSSTGASNEQYF.

The chain recombines TRBV19 with TRBJ2-2; a possible D gene is TRBD1 (7 bases). This CDR3 comprises 16 residues. V was shortened by 0 bases and J by 5 bases, with 13 bases between the two germline ends. From germline, CDR1 is LNHDA and CDR2 SQIVND (reference sequence). The CDR3 sequence: CASSIDRAGGTGELFF. CDR3 nucleotide sequence: TGTGCCAGTAGTATAGATCGGGCAGGGGGGACCGGGGAGCTGTTTTTT.

This rearrangement joins TRBV6-5 to TRBJ1-2; 10 positions match TRBD1. CDR1 is MNHEY and CDR2 is SVGAGI in the germline V gene. This CDR3 is 13 amino acids long. J was trimmed by 8 bases and V by 6 bases; bases with no gene match: 6. The CDR3, as DNA: TGTGCCAGCAGACTGGGACAGGGGAACGGCTACACCTTC. The encoded protein is CASRLGQGNGYTF.

This sequence joins TRBV7-9 and TRBJ2-2; 10 nucleotides match TRBD1. Germline V lookup: CDR1 SEHNR, CDR2 FQNEAQ (reference sequence). The CDR3 runs 17 residues. The V and J ends lost 5 bases and 7 bases, in that order; junction bases with no gene match: 13. The CDR3, as DNA: TGTGCCAGCAGCACGTCCGGGACAGGGGTCGCCGGCGGGGAGCTGTTTTTT. This sequence encodes CASSTSGTGVAGGELFF. Full variable domain (remainder filled in from reference TRBV7-9 and TRBJ2-2): DTGVSQNPRHKITKRGQNVTFRCDPISEHNRLYWYRQTLGQGPEFLTYFQNEAQLEKSRLLSDRFSAERPKGSFSTLEIQRTEQGDSAMYLCASSTSGTGVAGGELFFGEGSRLTVL.

The chain uses TRBV11-3 and TRBJ1-4; D perhaps matches TRBD1 (6 bases). This CDR3 contains 17 residues. The germline V and J ends were trimmed by 6 bases and 0 bases, with 17 bases remaining between them. Germline CDR1 SGHNT, CDR2 YENEEA. CDR3 amino acids: CASRGHAPRATNEKLFF. For the CDR3, the DNA is TGTGCCAGCAGGGGACATGCCCCGAGGGCAACTAATGAAAAACTGTTTTTT.

This chain connects TRBV4-3 to TRBJ1-6; unclear D gene. V was clipped by 2 bases and J by 9 bases, with 20 bases between them. The CDR3 is made up of 17 amino acids. In germline, CDR1 is LGHNA, CDR2 YSLEER. The CDR3 here is CASSQSSYNSESSPLHF. As DNA, the CDR3 is TGCGCCAGCAGCCAATCGTCGTACAACAGCGAGTCTTCACCCCTCCACTTT.

This clone came up a few times. V usage is TRBV19 and J usage is TRBJ1-5; possibly TRBD1 for D (5 bases). The CDR3 runs to 14 residues. V lost 7 bases and J 1 base, leaving 11 bases between the germline ends. Germline CDR1 reads LNHDA; CDR2 reads SQIVND (reference sequence). Here the CDR3 reads CASMGEWSNQPQHF. DNA of the CDR3: TGTGCCAGTATGGGGGAATGGAGCAATCAGCCCCAGCATTTT.

The gene calls are TRBV11-2 and TRBJ2-3; 10 positions match TRBD2. The CDR3 extends over 15 amino acids. Germline V CDR1 and CDR2: SGHAT, FQNNGV. The V gene end was trimmed by 4 bases and the J gene end by 2 bases; junction bases not matched to a gene: 3. In DNA, the CDR3 is TGTGCCAGCAGCTCGAGCGGGGGGGACACAGATACGCAGTATTTT. Its translation: CASSSSGGDTDTQYF.